One and the same sample provided the 28 T cell receptor beta chains below, sequenced in a study of cytomegalovirus exposure and HLA in healthy donors. It was with 60 Vbeta and 13 Jbeta primers that the PCR ran. TCRdb's copy holds only in-frame clones and misses some; the assay was immunoSEQ multiplex PCR. The repertoire holds roughly 130,000 clones, around 80% seen once, with 1.5% to 2.5% in the top ten. Input material: PBMCs. The receptor source for this set is a man between 18 and 35 years old in good health and CMV-seronegative.

This sequence joins TRBV19 and TRBJ1-5; 8 positions agree with TRBD1. From germline, CDR1 is LNHDA and CDR2 SQIVND (reference sequence). CDR3 length equals 15 residues. Unmatched junction bases numbered 5, after V lost 1 base and J lost 6 bases. CDR3 sequence: CASSIAWTGSQPQHF. The CDR3 DNA reads as TGTGCCAGTAGTATAGCCTGGACAGGGAGTCAGCCCCAGCATTTT.

The gene calls are TRBV2 and TRBJ2-1, with 12 bases that match TRBD2. The CDR3 has 16 residues. The germline CDR1 and CDR2 sequences are SNHLY and FYNNEI. The V segment lost 6 bases and the J segment 6 bases; nucleotides outside the gene matches: 9. Written as DNA, the CDR3 is TGTGCCAGCAGAGAATCGGGACTAGCGGGTCTCAATGAGCAGTTCTTC. It is translated as CASRESGLAGLNEQFF.

J is TRBJ1-2 and V is TRBV15; a possible D gene is TRBD1 (5 bases). The CDR3 runs to 13 residues. Germline lookup yields CDR1 LNHNV and CDR2 YYDKDF (reference sequence). Trimming left V 9 bases short and J 8 bases short, with 19 bases between. The CDR3 sequence: CATSQDSFRGYTF. As DNA, the CDR3 is TGTGCCACGAGTCAAGACAGCTTCCGCGGCTACACCTTC. Filled out from reference TRBV15 and TRBJ1-2, the complete variable domain reads DAMVIQNPRYQVTQFGKPVTLSCSQTLNHNVMYWYQQKSSQAPKLLFHYYDKDFNNEADTPDNFQSRRPNTSFCFLDIRSPGLGDTAMYLCATSQDSFRGYTFGSGTRLTVV.

J is TRBJ1-6 and V is TRBV2; 11 positions agree with TRBD1. After removal of 9 bases from V and 6 bases from J, the junction contained 4 bases not matched to a gene. The germline gives CDR1 SNHLY, CDR2 FYNNEI. This CDR3 has 14 residues. CDR3 bases: TGTGCCAGGAGGACAGGGGGCTCTAATTCACCCCTCCACTTT. Translating it yields CARRTGGSNSPLHF.

This clone was recorded once. The rearrangement joins TRBV25-1 to TRBJ1-1; D not certain. CDR1 and CDR2 (germline): MGHDK, SYGVNS. The V and J ends lost 2 bases and 3 bases respectively, with 7 bases between them. The CDR3 length is 13 residues. The chain's CDR3 is CASSEPGYTEAFF. DNA for the CDR3: TGTGCCAGCAGTGAACCCGGGTACACTGAAGCTTTCTTT.

The V gene is TRBV2, the J gene TRBJ2-1, with 7 bases matching TRBD2. Germline trimming cut 4 bases from V and 4 bases from J; bases unmatched to any gene: 4. CDR1 SNHLY and CDR2 FYNNEI come from the germline V gene. The CDR3 covers 14 residues. The CDR3 here is CASSVSGYYNEQFF. The CDR3 coding sequence is TGTGCCAGCAGTGTTAGCGGGTATTACAATGAGCAGTTCTTC.

The chain employs TRBV29-1 and TRBJ2-5, with 8 bases matching TRBD2. The CDR3 is made up of 15 amino acids. CDR1 and CDR2 (germline): SQVTM, ANQGSEA. Unmatched junction bases numbered 15, after V lost 3 bases and J lost 9 bases. Here the CDR3 reads CSVEYPGLGKRAQYF. The CDR3 region has the DNA TGCAGCGTTGAGTATCCGGGACTAGGGAAAAGGGCCCAGTACTTC.

The chain links TRBV7-2 to TRBJ1-4, with D maybe TRBD1 (5 bases). The CDR3 is made up of 16 amino acids. V dropped 6 bases and J dropped 7 bases, with 21 bases sitting between them. Germline loops: CDR1 SGHTA, CDR2 FQGNSA. Written as DNA, the CDR3 is TGTGCCAGCAGTCGTACCCTGGGGCCCCAGGGTGAAAAACTGTTTTTT. It codes for CASSRTLGPQGEKLFF. The variable domain in full, with the rest retrieved from reference TRBV7-2 and TRBJ1-4, is GAGVSQSPSNKVTEKGKDVELRCDPISGHTALYWYRQSLGQGLEFLIYFQGNSAPDKSGLPSDRFSAERTGGSVSTLTIQRTQQEDSAVYLCASSRTLGPQGEKLFFGSGTQLSVL.

Here the CDR3 reads CASSQGTAIGSYEQYF. CDR3 coding DNA: TGTGCCAGCAGCCAAGGTACAGCTATAGGATCCTACGAGCAGTACTTC. The genes are TRBV4-2 and TRBJ2-7; D remains ambiguous. Germline CDR1 reads LGHNA; CDR2 reads YNFKEQ. V was shortened by 1 base and J by 1 base, with 14 bases between the two germline ends. The CDR3 contains 16 residues.

The chain employs TRBV7-3 and TRBJ2-1, with 11 nucleotides matching TRBD2. The J segment lost 8 bases and the V segment lost 0 bases, leaving 3 bases of the junction unmatched. CDR3 size: 15 residues. The germline CDR1 and CDR2 sequences are SGHTA and FQGTGA. In DNA form, the CDR3 reads TGTGCCAGCAGCTTAACAAGGACTAGCGGGCATGAGCAGTTCTTC. This encodes CASSLTRTSGHEQFF.

This sequence joins TRBV2 and TRBJ2-7; no clear D gene. The CDR3 loop spans 13 amino acids. V gave up 9 bases and J gave up 4 bases, with 16 bases separating them. Germline values: CDR1 SNHLY, CDR2 FYNNEI. Here the CDR3 DNA reads TGTGCCAGGCTCCGGTTCCAACCTTACGAGCAGTACTTC. Amino acids: CARLRFQPYEQYF.

This chain connects TRBV6-5 to TRBJ1-5; a possible D gene is TRBD1 (6 bases). This CDR3 contains 14 residues. Trimming pared 3 bases from V and 15 bases from J, leaving 21 bases between. Germline assignment: CDR1 MNHEY and CDR2 SVGAGI. DNA for the CDR3: TGTGCCAGCAGTTATTCCGGGACAACTCCAGTTTGGCATTTT. This translates into CASSYSGTTPVWHF.

The V call is TRBV5-1, the J call TRBJ1-2, with TRBD1 matching over 10 bases. The V gene's germline CDR1 is SGHRS and CDR2 YFSETQ. The CDR3 consists of 17 residues. V was clipped by 4 bases and J by 8 bases; unmatched bases: 17. This chain's CDR3 is CASSMTPIGQGDKGYTF. CDR3 DNA sequence: TGCGCCAGCAGCATGACACCGATAGGACAGGGGGATAAGGGCTACACCTTC.

The chain combines TRBV12-5 with TRBJ2-5, with TRBD1 matching 8 bases. This CDR3 has 13 residues. J was trimmed by 4 bases and V by 6 bases; bases with no gene match: 4. The V gene's germline CDR1 is LGHNT and CDR2 FRNRAP. In nucleotides, the CDR3 is TGTGCTAGTGGCAGGGGGCGAGGAGAGACCCAGTACTTC. It specifies CASGRGRGETQYF.

There are a few counts of this clone. The rearrangement links TRBV2 to TRBJ2-1; maybe TRBD2 (7 bases). Germline values: CDR1 SNHLY, CDR2 FYNNEI. The CDR3 totals 13 residues. V was pared by 6 bases and J by 9 bases, with 15 bases between. The CDR3 loop is CASRSAGASEQFF. CDR3 sequence (DNA): TGTGCCAGCAGGTCGGCGGGGGCTAGTGAGCAGTTCTTC.

The chain carries TRBV6-1 and TRBJ1-5, with 7 bases matching TRBD1. The V and J ends lost 4 bases and 7 bases, in that order; junction bases with no gene match: 19. Germline CDR1 is MNHNS and CDR2 is SASEGT. This CDR3 is built from 18 residues. CDR3 region: CASSVTSTGTRGGQPQHF. In DNA form, the CDR3 reads TGTGCCAGCAGTGTAACCTCGACAGGGACAAGAGGTGGGCAGCCCCAGCATTTT.

V is TRBV9 and J is TRBJ1-5; D unclear. Per germline, CDR1 SGDLS and CDR2 YYNGEE. The CDR3 totals 14 residues. V lost 0 bases and J lost 2, with 6 bases in between. This chain's CDR3 is CASSVDEGNQPQHF. The CDR3 DNA reads TGTGCCAGCAGCGTAGATGAGGGCAATCAGCCCCAGCATTTT.

In this sample, this clone turned up once. The rearrangement uses TRBV7-2 and TRBJ2-1; 7 bases align to TRBD2. After removal of 7 bases from V and 4 bases from J, the junction contained 10 bases not matched to a gene. Germline CDR1 is SGHTA and CDR2 is FQGNSA. The CDR3 contains 15 residues. DNA for the CDR3: TGTGCCAGCATTTCGGCTAGCGGATGGTACAATGAGCAGTTCTTC. Encoded protein: CASISASGWYNEQFF.

This clone was observed once. V and J are TRBV6-5 and TRBJ1-2, with 10 nucleotides matching TRBD1. This CDR3 has 15 residues. CDR1 is MNHEY, CDR2 SVGAGI, per germline. Trimming took 5 bases from V and 7 from J; bases not matched to a gene: 10. CDR3 amino acids: CASSLGTGVTFGYTF. The DNA for the CDR3 is TGTGCCAGCAGTCTCGGGACAGGGGTCACCTTTGGCTACACCTTC.

This sequence joins TRBV5-6 and TRBJ1-4, with D perhaps matching TRBD1 (5 bases). The ends were cut back, 1 base at V and 0 bases at J, with 10 bases in the middle. In germline, CDR1 is SGHDT, CDR2 YYEEEE. The CDR3 contains 16 residues. CDR3 nucleotides: TGTGCCAGCAGCTTGCGCCAGGGCGCAACTAATGAAAAACTGTTTTTT. Its translation: CASSLRQGATNEKLFF.

V is TRBV29-1 and J is TRBJ2-1; 9 bases are a match to TRBD1. In germline, CDR1 is SQVTM, CDR2 ANQGSEA. There are 14 residues in the CDR3. Germline trimming cut 6 bases from V and 9 bases from J; bases unmatched to any gene: 12. The CDR3 DNA reads TGCAGCGTCAAGTCCGGGACAGGGCCGGTTGAGCAGTTCTTC. Its translation: CSVKSGTGPVEQFF.

This clone was found a few times. V and J are TRBV4-3 and TRBJ2-3, with 7 bases lining up with TRBD2. With 0 bases clipped from V and 11 bases from J, the junction kept 17 bases outside the gene matches. The germline gives CDR1 LGHNA, CDR2 YSLEER. The CDR3 extends over 17 amino acids. CDR3 DNA: TGCGCCAGCAGCCAAGATTTGAGACTAGCCTTAGAGATAAAGCAGTATTTT. Its protein product is CASSQDLRLALEIKQYF.

The rearrangement joins TRBV19 to TRBJ2-7; 9 positions agree with TRBD1. V was clipped by 7 bases and J by 3 bases; unmatched bases: 7. CDR1 and CDR2 (germline): LNHDA, SQIVND (reference sequence). This CDR3 comprises 14 residues. CDR3 sequence (DNA): TGTGCCAGTACTCCGGGACAGGGAGGCTACGAGCAGTACTTC. It is translated as CASTPGQGGYEQYF.

J is TRBJ1-1 and V is TRBV7-2, with TRBD1 identical over 8 bases. Germline V CDR1 and CDR2: SGHTA, FQGNSA. V was pared by 5 bases and J by 4 bases, with 9 bases of the junction left unmatched. This CDR3 is 15 amino acids long. The CDR3 reads CASSPARTGFTEAFF. CDR3 in DNA: TGTGCCAGCAGCCCAGCCCGGACAGGGTTCACTGAAGCTTTCTTT.

The gene calls are TRBV14 and TRBJ1-3; possible D gene TRBD1, 5 bases. In germline, CDR1 is SGHDN, CDR2 FVKESK. V dropped 0 bases and J dropped 0 bases, with 18 bases sitting between them. The CDR3 is 19 amino acids. CDR3 loop: CASSQDPFRRGISGNTIYF. DNA for the CDR3: TGTGCCAGCAGCCAAGATCCCTTCCGGCGGGGCATCTCTGGAAACACCATATATTTT.

This clone was picked up a small number of times. The rearrangement joins TRBV9 to TRBJ1-6, with D perhaps matching TRBD1 (5 bases). Trimming shortened V by 3 bases and J by 4 bases, and 14 bases separated the two germline ends. Germline-derived CDR1 and CDR2 are SGDLS and YYNGEE. The length of the CDR3 is 16 residues. CDR3 coding DNA: TGTGCCAGCAGCGAGCGGGGGACGGGATATAATTCACCCCTCCACTTT. Encoded protein: CASSERGTGYNSPLHF.

The chain employs TRBV6-6 and TRBJ2-5, with a weak D call TRBD2 (6 bases). Germline lookup yields CDR1 MNHNY and CDR2 SVGAGI (reference sequence). Trimming stripped 6 bases from V and 7 bases from J, with 18 bases between. The CDR3 spans 14 residues. The CDR3 protein is CASSREGRFRTQYF. CDR3 coding DNA: TGTGCCAGCAGCCGAGAGGGGAGGTTTCGGACCCAGTACTTC.

The chain's CDR3 is CASRKGGMGNTEAFF. Here the CDR3 DNA reads TGTGCCAGCAGGAAGGGGGGGATGGGGAACACTGAAGCTTTCTTT. This chain joins TRBV27 and TRBJ1-1; tentative D call: TRBD1 (6 bases). Germline CDR1 is MNHEY and CDR2 is SMNVEV (reference sequence). This CDR3 has 15 amino acids. The V end was cut by 6 bases, the J end by 1 base, with 15 bases between.